This T cell receptor (beta chain) was profiled in a study of CXCR3-negative and CXCR3-positive naive CD8 T cells. Notes on the study in general: TRB CDR3 hydrophobicity was greater in CXCR3-positive naive cells than in CXCR3-negative naive cells. Similar TRBV-TRBJ usage characterized naive CXCR3-negative and CXCR3-positive cells; memory cells differed.

It was by 5' RACE with UMI labels that the TRB cDNA libraries were prepared. From the 5' RACE reads, TCRdb lists one entry per CDR3 protein and no DNA. This sample's table has 150,000 or so distinct CDR3 sequences. As concerns this clonotype: What it recognizes is unknown.

Definition of naive CD8+ T cells rested on a CD45RO-CCR7+CD27+CD95- profile. This CDR3 comprises 17 residues. The source material was naive CXCR3+ CD8+ T cells from blood. Sample subset: CD45RO-CCR7+CD27+CD95- naive CD8+ T cells expressing CXCR3 (TNR3+). The sequence was collected from a human donor in good health. Some clones in this sample may be carry-over from other donors' samples. The chain links TRBV12-3 or TRBV12-4 to TRBJ2-2; TCRdb names TRBD1, which stays unverified in the absence of DNA. CDR3 sequence: CASSLSPGTTPTGELFF.